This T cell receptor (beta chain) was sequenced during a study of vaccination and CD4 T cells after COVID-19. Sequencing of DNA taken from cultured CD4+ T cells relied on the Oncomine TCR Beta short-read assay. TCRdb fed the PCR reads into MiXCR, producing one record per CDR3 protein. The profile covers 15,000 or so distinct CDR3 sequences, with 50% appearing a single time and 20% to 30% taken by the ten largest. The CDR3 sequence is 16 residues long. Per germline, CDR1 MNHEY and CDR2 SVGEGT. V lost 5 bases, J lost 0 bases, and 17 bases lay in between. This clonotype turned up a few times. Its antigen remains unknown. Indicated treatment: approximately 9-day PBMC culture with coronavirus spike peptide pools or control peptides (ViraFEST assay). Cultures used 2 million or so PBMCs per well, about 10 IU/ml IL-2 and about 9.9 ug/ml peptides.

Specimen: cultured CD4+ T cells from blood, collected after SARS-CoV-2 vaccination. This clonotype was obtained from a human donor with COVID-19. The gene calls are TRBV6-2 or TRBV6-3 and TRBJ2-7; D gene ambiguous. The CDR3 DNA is TGTGCCAGCAGTCGCCCGCGGACGGGCCTCTCCTACGAGCAGTACTTC. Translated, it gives CASSRPRTGLSYEQYF.